The source of this TCR beta chain is a study of shared clonotypes between healthy human individuals. On the study more broadly: Researchers assigned three CD4 naive, three CD4 memory, two CD8 naive and one CD8 memory plate to each donor.

This CDR3 region has 18 residues. Germline V lookup: CDR1 LNHDA, CDR2 SQIVND (reference sequence). Trimming stripped 6 bases from V and 6 bases from J, with 26 bases between. Whole-study results and caveats: Sampling involved blood alone; tissue repertoires likely differ.

A word on this clone: Its matching antigen is unknown.

TCRdb's copy holds only in-frame clones and misses some; the assay was immunoSEQ multiplex PCR. The sample holds approximately 1,500,000 clones, 96% seen once. The chain is built from TRBV19 and TRBJ2-2; D is unclear. The sequence came from a man younger than 45 in good health. Sample: naive CD4+ T cells sorted from blood. The subset is: CD45RA+ positively selected. CDR3 protein: CASRILREARTPPGELFF. DNA for the CDR3: TGTGCCAGTAGAATTCTTCGTGAGGCGCGCACTCCCCCCGGGGAGCTGTTTTTT.